This TCR beta chain appears in the sequencing data of a study of shared clonotypes between healthy human individuals (dated by TCRdb to the early 2020s). In the study overall: The cohort comprised a couple of women and three men aged 18 to 49 years. Libraries were prepared and TCR repertoires were sequenced by different laboratories using diverse techniques, in order to increase sequencing depth and limit assay-specific biases. The study deeply sequenced blood TCR repertoires of about five healthy adults to estimate repertoire size and the extent of clonotype sharing between individuals. Between about 0.94 and 8.9 billion PBMCs per donor were obtained by leukapheresis. What the study reported, not specific to this receptor: Pairwise subsampling led to the expectation that sequencing depth would affect the degree of clonotype sharing among donors. Sampling was limited to blood, and TCR repertoires in tissue likely differ from TCR repertoires in blood. The genetic and exposure-history diversity represented was limited by the small number of donors.

The donors were healthy, HIV-negative adults with no recently reported acute infections or vaccinations. All donors were Caucasian adults living in Nashville, Tennessee, USA. For unsorted samples, tens of millions of PBMCs were counted, and genomic DNA was extracted using the QIAamp DNA Blood Mini kit. Blood was collected by leukapheresis, and PBMCs were isolated by Ficoll-Histopaque density gradient centrifugation and then cryopreserved in liquid nitrogen vapor phase. A remark on this clone: Its target antigen remains unknown. The input lacks base qualities; no much larger clone sits a single base away.

TCR CDR3 regions were amplified from genomic DNA by multiplex PCR using the deep immunoSEQ assay. For each cell subset, the extracted genomic DNA was distributed evenly across all wells of several immunoSEQ 96-well plates, and each plate served as one replicate. Each replicate PCR for unsorted PBMC received about 310 ng genomic DNA, equal to 25,000 to 30,000 T cell genomes. Ten immunoSEQ deep assay plates were used to sequence unsorted PBMC genomic DNA. Purified libraries were quantified with a Qubit 3.0 fluorometer, sized on a Bioanalyzer 2100, and re-quantified with the KAPA Library Quantification kit. Every immunoSEQ 96-well plate was sequenced on a dedicated single-read 150-cycle Illumina NextSeq 550 flow cell. The paper's processing steps were these. Because the immunoSEQ output included only junctional sequences and no quality scores, the filtering could not be the same as the filtering used for full-length reads. To assign V/J genes and CDR3, sequences were annotated against IMGT germline references using PyIR, a Python wrapper for IgBLAST v1.9. Reads with weak V/J assignments (E-value above 1e-6), missing CDR3, stop codons, out-of-frame junctions, or ambiguous translated residues were removed. A V3J clonotype was defined by an identical inferred V gene, J gene, and CDR3 amino acid sequence. Percentage overlap between repertoires was calculated by dividing the number of shared unique clonotypes by the size of the smaller repertoire. Repertoire richness was assessed with RTK rarefaction, the Chao1 estimator, and Recon v2.1 estimates of unobserved clonotypes. The source is immuneACCESS, and TCRdb retained only in-frame sequences with V and J called. Part of the clones is not carried over; for the studies checked, unresolved V genes explain less than half of this, and the remainder is unexplained. V, J and clone size are taken as reported in that table, and D and trimming were inferred from the DNA itself. In this sample the table shows about 490,000 clones, more than 75% of which occur a single time. Of the sample, around 12% is held by the ten largest clones.

V has 4 bases trimmed and J has 0 bases trimmed; junction bases matching no gene number 14. CDR1 SQVTM and CDR2 ANQGSEA were looked up in the germline V gene. From the cysteine up to the phenylalanine, the CDR3 has a length of 18 residues. Only the CDR3 portion is preserved as DNA: 54 bases, with reading frame beginning at the first base. The clonotype comes from a woman aged 40 to 50 in good health. Some clones in this sample may be carry-over from other donors' samples. The sample was PBMCs. This chain is built from TRBV29-1 and TRBJ1-3, and 8 junction bases match TRBD1. The DNA sequence follows: TGCAGCGTTGCCGACAGGGGCTTCCCCACACGCTCTGGAAACACCATATATTTT. Its protein product is CSVADRGFPTRSGNTIYF.